Each of the 26 T cell receptor beta chains below was sequenced from the same sample in a study of a mutant IDH1 vaccine in newly diagnosed glioma. Time point noted: baseline, week 1 (first vaccination visit). Treatment defined: pre-vaccination baseline after standard-of-care therapy. TCRdb keeps only in-frame clones here, not all; method: immunoSEQ multiplex PCR. The data hold under 90,000 clones, with 70% to 80% observed a single time. The source was PBMCs, collected from a glioma patient treated with radiotherapy, temozolomide or both. These receptors all stem from a man aged 50 to 60 with glioma.

This chain links TRBV7-9 with TRBJ1-2; D is possibly TRBD1 (6 bases). CDR3 length equals 16 residues. From germline, CDR1 is SEHNR and CDR2 FQNEAQ (reference sequence). The germline V and J ends were trimmed by 5 bases and 7 bases, with 23 bases remaining between them. The CDR3 is CASSTQTGVDGSGYTF. The CDR3 DNA sequence: TGTGCCAGCAGCACCCAGACAGGAGTAGATGGATCTGGCTACACCTTC.

This clone turned up a few times. The genes are TRBV2 and TRBJ1-1, with 7 bases identical to TRBD1. J was trimmed by 5 bases and V by 6 bases; bases with no gene match: 9. Germline CDR1 and CDR2: SNHLY and FYNNEI. The CDR3 has 14 residues. The chain's CDR3 is CASSRRQGLTEAFF. As DNA, the CDR3 is TGTGCCAGCAGCCGCCGACAGGGACTGACTGAAGCTTTCTTT.

The V gene is TRBV6-1, the J gene TRBJ1-5, with TRBD1 as a possible D gene (5 bases). The CDR3 covers 14 residues. Germline V gene lookup returns CDR1 MNHNS and CDR2 SASEGT. Trimming cost V 4 bases and J 3 bases, with 10 bases left between them. The DNA of the CDR3 is TGTGCCAGCAGTGGGCAGGGAAACAATCAGCCCCAGCATTTT. It specifies CASSGQGNNQPQHF.

CDR3 in DNA: TGTGCCAGCAGGGGGGGGTCGGCCTACGAGCAGTACTTC. This sequence encodes CASRGGSAYEQYF. The J gene is TRBJ2-7, the V gene TRBV2; 7 bases match TRBD2. Germline lookup yields CDR1 SNHLY and CDR2 FYNNEI. Unmatched junction bases numbered 4, after V lost 6 bases and J lost 2 bases. The CDR3 consists of 13 residues.

This clone has a single count. The chain recombines TRBV5-1 with TRBJ1-2, with TRBD1 matching 7 bases. The V segment lost 4 bases and the J segment 7 bases; nucleotides outside the gene matches: 10. This CDR3 is 14 amino acids long. The germline V gene encodes CDR1 SGHRS and CDR2 YFSETQ. CDR3 sequence: CASSEDRRNGGYTF. The CDR3 nucleotides read TGCGCCAGCAGCGAGGACAGGCGCAACGGTGGCTACACCTTC.

The chain combines TRBV13 with TRBJ2-1; a possible D gene is TRBD1 (6 bases). Trimming shortened V by 10 bases and J by 6 bases, and 13 bases separated the two germline ends. CDR3 length equals 12 residues. Germline assignment: CDR1 PRHDT and CDR2 FYEKMQ (reference sequence). The CDR3 DNA reads TGTGCCACCGCCGGGACACCCAATGAGCAGTTCTTC. Its protein is CATAGTPNEQFF.

Sample share makes this clone medium-sized. The rearrangement uses TRBV7-9 and TRBJ1-1; tentative D call: TRBD1 (5 bases). Looked up from germline, CDR1 is SEHNR and CDR2 is FQNEAQ (reference sequence). The CDR3 is 13 amino acids. V lost 4 bases to trimming and J lost 3 bases, with 9 bases between them. The CDR3, as DNA: TGTGCCAGCAGCTGGGAGGGGCACACTGAAGCTTTCTTT. Protein: CASSWEGHTEAFF.

The rearrangement uses TRBV5-4 and TRBJ2-7; D remains unclear. The CDR3 sequence is 14 residues long. Trimming shortened V by 1 base and J by 0 bases, and 8 bases separated the two germline ends. CDR1 and CDR2 from the germline V gene are SGHNT and YYREEE (reference sequence). The CDR3 DNA sequence: TGTGCCAGCAGCTTGTTGGAGCTCTCCTACGAGCAGTACTTC. Protein sequence: CASSLLELSYEQYF.

This chain uses TRBV9 with TRBJ2-1; tentative D call: TRBD1 (7 bases). The V gene lost 4 bases and the J gene lost 0 bases, with 17 bases spanning the gap. The germline V gene has CDR1 SGDLS and CDR2 YYNGEE. CDR3 length equals 17 residues. CDR3 sequence: CASSSGGKGASYNEQFF. The CDR3 DNA follows: TGTGCCAGCAGCTCAGGCGGGAAGGGGGCCTCCTACAATGAGCAGTTCTTC. Complete variable domain (other parts from reference TRBV9 and TRBJ2-1): DSGVTQTPKHLITATGQRVTLRCSPRSGDLSVYWYQQSLDQGLQFLIQYYNGEERAKGNILERFSAQQFPDLHSELNLSSLELGDSALYFCASSSGGKGASYNEQFFGPGTRLTVL.

The genes are TRBV9 and TRBJ1-1; a weak D match, TRBD1 (6 bases). Trimming pared 3 bases from V and 4 bases from J, leaving 16 bases between. CDR1 and CDR2 from the germline V gene are SGDLS and YYNGEE. The CDR3 spans 15 residues. The CDR3 loop reads CASSAFPRGGTEAFF. The CDR3 DNA reads TGTGCCAGCAGCGCTTTCCCCAGGGGTGGCACTGAAGCTTTCTTT. The entire variable domain, with the rest obtained from reference TRBV9 and TRBJ1-1, is as follows: DSGVTQTPKHLITATGQRVTLRCSPRSGDLSVYWYQQSLDQGLQFLIQYYNGEERAKGNILERFSAQQFPDLHSELNLSSLELGDSALYFCASSAFPRGGTEAFFGQGTRLTVV.

This clone has only one observation. This sequence joins TRBV7-8 and TRBJ1-4; D possibly corresponds to TRBD1 (5 bases). The ends were cut back, 6 bases at V and 8 bases at J, with 19 bases in the middle. The length of the CDR3 is 15 residues. The germline V gene has CDR1 SGHVS and CDR2 FQNEAQ. CDR3 residues: CASSQIEGLGEKLFF. The CDR3 DNA follows: TGTGCCAGCAGTCAAATCGAGGGGCTCGGAGAAAAACTGTTTTTT.

The chain joins TRBV30 to TRBJ1-1; 7 bases align to TRBD1. The CDR3 length is 12 residues. The V segment lost 1 base and the J segment 7 bases; nucleotides outside the gene matches: 3. Germline V CDR1 and CDR2: GTSNPN, SVGIG (reference sequence). The CDR3 DNA is TGTGCCTGGAGTGCCTACAGGGGTGAAGCTTTCTTT. Translated, it gives CAWSAYRGEAFF.

The genes are TRBV7-8 and TRBJ1-5; possible D gene TRBD1, 6 bases. CDR3 size: 16 residues. Germline CDR1 is SGHVS and CDR2 is FQNEAQ. V lost 5 bases and J 4 bases, leaving 18 bases between the germline ends. The CDR3 bases are TGTGCCAGCAGCCGGGGGGGCAGGGGAACAAATCAGCCCCAGCATTTT. This sequence encodes CASSRGGRGTNQPQHF.

The chain combines TRBV29-1 with TRBJ1-1; D remains ambiguous. The CDR3 spans 10 residues. V was pared by 7 bases and J by 0 bases, with 3 bases between. Germline V gene data show CDR1 as SQVTM and CDR2 as ANQGSEA. CDR3: CSGMNTEAFF. For the CDR3, the DNA is TGCAGCGGCATGAACACTGAAGCTTTCTTT.

The J gene is TRBJ2-5, the V gene TRBV2; D is unresolved. Germline values: CDR1 SNHLY, CDR2 FYNNEI. The V gene lost 7 bases and the J gene lost 5 bases, with 5 bases spanning the gap. This CDR3 spans 10 amino acids. CDR3 region: CASTIETQYF. CDR3 DNA: TGTGCCAGCACGATCGAGACCCAGTACTTC. Filled out from reference TRBV2 and TRBJ2-5, the complete variable domain reads EPEVTQTPSHQVTQMGQEVILRCVPISNHLYFYWYRQILGQKVEFLVSFYNNEISEKSEIFDDQFSVERPDGSNFTLKIRSTKLEDSAMYFCASTIETQYFGPGTRLLVL.

This rearrangement joins TRBV6-5 to TRBJ1-1; D is undetermined. Between the trimmed V and J ends, which lost 2 bases and 0 bases, there was a span of 4 bases. There are 13 residues in the CDR3. Per the germline V gene, CDR1 is MNHEY and CDR2 is SVGAGI. CDR3 nucleotides: TGTGCCAGCAGTTACCGGTTGAACACTGAAGCTTTCTTT. It is translated as CASSYRLNTEAFF.

The CDR3 sequence: CASSIGPRSFF. CDR3 sequence (DNA): TGTGCCAGTAGTATAGGACCCCGCTCTTTCTTT. The V and J genes are TRBV19 and TRBJ1-1; D unclear. The CDR3 runs to 11 residues. Germline V gives CDR1 LNHDA, CDR2 SQIVND (reference sequence). Trimming removed 1 base from V and 12 bases from J, with 9 bases in between.

The V gene is TRBV7-8, the J gene TRBJ2-5, with 7 bases lining up with TRBD1. The V segment lost 2 bases and the J segment 4 bases; nucleotides outside the gene matches: 7. Germline values: CDR1 SGHVS, CDR2 FQNEAQ. CDR3 length equals 15 residues. Here the CDR3 DNA reads TGTGCCAGCAGCTTACAGGGGGTTCAGGGAGAGACCCAGTACTTC. As protein: CASSLQGVQGETQYF.

V and J are TRBV30 and TRBJ1-1; no firm D call. Trimming shortened V by 0 bases and J by 1 base, and 6 bases separated the two germline ends. CDR1 is GTSNPN, CDR2 SVGIG, per germline (reference sequence). The CDR3 sequence is 13 residues long. In DNA, the CDR3 is TGTGCCTGGAGTGTACATTCGAACACTGAAGCTTTCTTT. Its protein is CAWSVHSNTEAFF.

This chain joins TRBV30 and TRBJ1-5, with a possible D match to TRBD1 (6 bases). Deletions cut 3 bases from V and 5 bases from J, with 11 bases between. The CDR3 extends over 13 amino acids. Germline V gene lookup returns CDR1 GTSNPN and CDR2 SVGIG (reference sequence). For the CDR3, the DNA is TGTGCCTGGAGCCTGGACAGCCATCAGCCCCAGCATTTT. Translated: CAWSLDSHQPQHF.

This clone was seen a few times. The gene calls are TRBV28 and TRBJ2-2; no reliable D call. The V end was cut by 8 bases, the J end by 6 bases, with 10 bases between. The germline gives CDR1 MDHEN, CDR2 SYDVKM. This CDR3 is built from 12 residues. The CDR3 loop is CASVNPAGELFF. For the CDR3, the DNA is TGTGCCAGCGTTAATCCCGCCGGGGAGCTGTTTTTT.

This clone was detected a few times. V gene TRBV19 combines with J gene TRBJ1-4; D is undetermined. The CDR3 covers 14 residues. V lost 4 bases, J lost 10 bases, and 16 bases lay in between. The germline V gene has CDR1 LNHDA and CDR2 SQIVND (reference sequence). The CDR3 region has the DNA TGTGCCAGTAGTACAACGGCCCCGGTGGGAAAACTGTTTTTT. It is translated as CASSTTAPVGKLFF.

V and J are TRBV6-5 and TRBJ2-7; TRBD2 matches at 8 bases. Germline CDR1 is MNHEY and CDR2 is SVGAGI. The V and J ends lost 1 base and 6 bases, in that order; junction bases with no gene match: 8. The CDR3 is 15 residues long. The CDR3 nucleotides are TGTGCCAGCAGTTACTACGGGGGGGCGGTAGGCGAGCAGTACTTC. Translated, it gives CASSYYGGAVGEQYF.

This chain links TRBV4-3 with TRBJ2-3; D perhaps matches TRBD2 (5 bases). This CDR3 comprises 13 residues. CDR1 LGHNA and CDR2 YSLEER come from the germline V gene. V was pared by 0 bases and J by 6 bases, with 7 bases between. Here the CDR3 reads CASSQEGGDTQYF. The DNA for the CDR3 is TGCGCCAGCAGCCAAGAGGGCGGGGATACGCAGTATTTT.

V and J are TRBV9 and TRBJ1-5; D is uncertain. The CDR3 has 15 residues. With 0 bases removed from V and 3 bases from J, the gap between germline ends came to 10 bases. The germline gives CDR1 SGDLS, CDR2 YYNGEE. CDR3 in amino acids: CASSVGPSYNQPQHF. The CDR3 DNA is TGTGCCAGCAGCGTAGGGCCATCTTACAATCAGCCCCAGCATTTT. The entire variable domain, with the rest obtained from reference TRBV9 and TRBJ1-5, is as follows: DSGVTQTPKHLITATGQRVTLRCSPRSGDLSVYWYQQSLDQGLQFLIQYYNGEERAKGNILERFSAQQFPDLHSELNLSSLELGDSALYFCASSVGPSYNQPQHFGDGTRLSIL.

This chain links TRBV7-6 with TRBJ1-4; D is perhaps TRBD1 (6 bases). CDR1 and CDR2 from the germline V gene are SGHVS and FNYEAQ. CDR3 length: 17 amino acids. Trimming shortened V by 3 bases and J by 0 bases, and 14 bases separated the two germline ends. The CDR3 protein is CASSLRTAVATNEKLFF. The CDR3 DNA sequence: TGTGCCAGCAGCTTGCGGACAGCCGTTGCAACTAATGAAAAACTGTTTTTT.